The rows below give T cell receptor beta chains drawn from one sample of a study of shared clonotypes between healthy human individuals. Only in-frame clones appear in the TCRdb table, and some are missing; sequencing was by immunoSEQ multiplex PCR. The sample carries about 680,000 clones, around 67% recorded once. The sequencing sample was made of memory CD4+ T cells sorted from blood. These receptors originate from a woman in her thirties in good health. Both conserved end residues are part of each CDR3. A D gene is named only where the DNA matches it firmly. Expanded clones get a size class; other rows say once, few or many, or leave the size out.

TRBV25-1	.	.	TRBJ2-5	TGTGCCAGTCAGGGGGGGATTGAGACCCAGTACTTC	CASQGGIETQYF
TRBV18	few	TRBD1	TRBJ1-2	TGTGCCAGCTCACAAGGGACAGCTGGGTTTAGCTATGGCTACACCTTC	CASSQGTAGFSYGYTF
TRBV6-1	.	TRBD1	TRBJ2-7	TGTGCCAGCAGTGTGGGACAGGGGGCCTACGAGCAGTACTTC	CASSVGQGAYEQYF
TRBV12-1	.	.	TRBJ2-7	TGTGCCAGCAGCTTTGTGATATACGAGCAGTACTTC	CASSFVIYEQYF
TRBV7-8	few	TRBD1	TRBJ2-6	TGTGCCAGCAGCCCAGTCACGGGACAGGGAGGATCTGGGGCCAACGTCCTGACTTTC	CASSPVTGQGGSGANVLTF
TRBV5-1	.	.	TRBJ2-7	TGCGCCAGCAGCTTGGGGCTGATGAGCTCCTACGAGCAGTACTTC	CASSLGLMSSYEQYF
TRBV29-1	.	.	TRBJ1-1	TGCAGCGTTGGTCGGTTTCGTCGGAGAACGGGAAGGGCTGAAACTGAAGCTTTCTTT	CSVGRFRRRTGRAETEAFF
TRBV4-2	.	TRBD1	TRBJ1-1	TGTGCCAGCAGCCGTGGGACAGGGGAGAACACTGAAGCTTTCTTT	CASSRGTGENTEAFF
TRBV15	.	.	TRBJ2-1	TGTGCCACCAGCAGAGCCCCCGAAGATCTGAGGCAGTTCTTC	CATSRAPEDLRQFF
TRBV6-1	.	TRBD1	TRBJ2-3	TGTGCCAGCAGCCGGGACAGGGGTAGGGCAGATACGCAGTATTTT	CASSRDRGRADTQYF
TRBV7-9	.	.	TRBJ1-1	TGTGCCAGCAGCCTCACAGGGCCCACTGAAGCTTTCTTT	CASSLTGPTEAFF
TRBV7-2	.	.	TRBJ2-6	TGTGCCAGCAGCCCAAGTCCAGGGACTGGGGCCAACGTCCTGACTTTC	CASSPSPGTGANVLTF
TRBV5-1	.	.	TRBJ2-2	TGCGCCAGCAGCCCTTGGACGGGCAACACCGGGGAGCTGTTTTTT	CASSPWTGNTGELFF
TRBV7-2	once	.	TRBJ2-2	TGTGCCAACCGGGGGCCAGGGGCCGGGGAGCTGTTTTTT	CANRGPGAGELFF
TRBV7-9	.	.	TRBJ2-7	TGTGCCAGCAGCGCAGGGGACTACGAGCAGTACTTC	CASSAGDYEQYF
TRBV7-8	.	.	TRBJ2-3	TGTGCCAGCAGCTTATTAAGGGCGGGTACAATTCCAGATACGCAGTATTTT	CASSLLRAGTIPDTQYF
TRBV11-2	many	.	TRBJ2-2	TGTGCCAGCAGCTTACCGGCCCTTAGGGAGCTGTTTTTT	CASSLPALRELFF
TRBV28	once	.	TRBJ2-7	TGTGCCAGCAGCCAAAACTACCACGGGGCCGTGGAGCAGTACTTC	CASSQNYHGAVEQYF
TRBV27	.	.	TRBJ2-3	TGTGCCAGCAGTCCCGGGACAACCCGATCAGATACGCAGTATTTT	CASSPGTTRSDTQYF
TRBV5-1	many	.	TRBJ1-4	TGCGCCAGCAGCCTAAGTAGCTATGCAACTAATGAAAAACTGTTTTTT	CASSLSSYATNEKLFF
TRBV5-1	.	.	TRBJ2-5	TGCGCCAGCAGCTTGGTGGGGGAGGTGGAGACCCAGTACTTC	CASSLVGEVETQYF
TRBV28	.	TRBD1	TRBJ2-5	TGTGCCAGCAGTGGACAGGGGGCGAAGGGGGAGACCCAGTACTTC	CASSGQGAKGETQYF
TRBV5-6	.	.	TRBJ1-1	TGTGCCAGCAGCGGTAACAGGGTGACTGCAGCTTTCTTT	CASSGNRVTAAFF
TRBV29-1	few	.	TRBJ2-7	TGCAGCGTTGTAAGGGGCCCCTACGAGCAGTACTTC	CSVVRGPYEQYF
TRBV2	.	TRBD2	TRBJ2-3	TGTGCCAGCAGTGAGTGGCGGGAGGGCCCTGGAGATACGCAGTATTTT	CASSEWREGPGDTQYF
TRBV11-2	.	.	TRBJ1-1	TGTGCCAGCAGCTTAGGGGCCCATGGGGGGATGAACACTGAAGCTTTCTTT	CASSLGAHGGMNTEAFF
TRBV30	.	TRBD1	TRBJ1-1	TGTGCCTGGAGTGTACTACAGGGGGTGCGCTACACTGAAGCTTTCTTT	CAWSVLQGVRYTEAFF
TRBV5-4	.	TRBD2	TRBJ2-2	TGTGCCAGCAGCTCGCGGGAGGGCGGGAGGTACACCGGGGAGCTGTTTTTT	CASSSREGGRYTGELFF
TRBV11-2	.	.	TRBJ1-5	TGTGCCAGCAGCGTGGACGGCAATCAGCCCCAGCATTTT	CASSVDGNQPQHF
TRBV18	.	TRBD1	TRBJ2-5	TGTGCCAGCTCACCGGGGGGACAGGGCGGACAGACCCAGTACTTC	CASSPGGQGGQTQYF
TRBV28	.	TRBD1	TRBJ2-7	TGTGCCAGCAGTTTAAAGGGGGCTACCTACGAGCAGTACTTC	CASSLKGATYEQYF
TRBV6-5	few	TRBD1	TRBJ1-4	TGTGCCAGCAGTTACCCCCGGACAGGCCTTAATGAAAAACTGTTTTTT	CASSYPRTGLNEKLFF
TRBV29-1	.	.	TRBJ2-7	TGCAGCGTTGTTTATCGCTCCTACGAGCAGTACTTC	CSVVYRSYEQYF
TRBV4-2	.	.	TRBJ2-7	TGTGCCAGCAGCCAAGAGGCGGGCACGATTGGATACGAGCAGTACTTC	CASSQEAGTIGYEQYF
TRBV19	.	TRBD2	TRBJ2-3	TGTGCCAGTAGTGTGACTAGCGGGGACACAGATACGCAGTATTTT	CASSVTSGDTDTQYF
TRBV6-6	.	.	TRBJ2-5	TGTGCCAGCAGGATCGGCCTGGAGACCCAGTACTTC	CASRIGLETQYF
TRBV7-9	few	TRBD2	TRBJ2-3	TGTGCCAGCAGCGTCTTAGCGGGAGGCTCAGATACGCAGTATTTT	CASSVLAGGSDTQYF